Only a few counts were recorded for the clone carrying this T cell receptor beta chain. Its target is unknown. In germline, CDR1 is LNHNV, CDR2 YYDKDF (reference sequence). After removal of 6 bases from V and 4 bases from J, the junction contained 12 bases not matched to a gene. This CDR3 region has 18 residues. TCRdb ran MiXCR on the 5' RACE reads and lists one entry per CDR3 protein. The table records roughly 130,000 distinct CDR3 sequences, approximately 14% of them present only once. This entry is derived from a study of CD8 T cells in ankylosing spondylitis. Whole-study results and caveats: Those disease-linked clones were CD8+; they were also relatively rare in peripheral blood.

The chain joins TRBV15 to TRBJ2-2, with TRBD2 matching over 12 bases. This TCR came from a female donor with ankylosing spondylitis or in good health (not recorded which). Sequencing used blood, either unsorted or a sorted T cell fraction (not recorded which). Here the CDR3 DNA reads TGTGCCACCAGGATCGAAAAACTAGCGGGGGGTTCCACCGGGGAGCTGTTTTTT. This codes for CATRIEKLAGGSTGELFF.